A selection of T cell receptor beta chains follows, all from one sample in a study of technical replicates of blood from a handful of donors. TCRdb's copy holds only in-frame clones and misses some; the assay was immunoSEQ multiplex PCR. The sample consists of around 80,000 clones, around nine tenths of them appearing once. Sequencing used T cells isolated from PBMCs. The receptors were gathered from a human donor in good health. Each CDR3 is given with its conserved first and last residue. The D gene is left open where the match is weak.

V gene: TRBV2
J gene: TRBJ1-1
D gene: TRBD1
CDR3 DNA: TGTGCCAGCAGTGGGGGACAGGGACGTGAAGCTTTCTTT
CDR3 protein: CASSGGQGREAFF

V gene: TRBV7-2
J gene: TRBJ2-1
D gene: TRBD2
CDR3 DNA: TGTGCCAGCAGCCTCGGGACTAGCGGCTCCAATGAGCAGTTCTTC
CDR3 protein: CASSLGTSGSNEQFF

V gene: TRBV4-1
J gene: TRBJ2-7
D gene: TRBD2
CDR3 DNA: TGCGCCAGCAGCCACACAGGACTAGCTTTCGAGCAGTACTTC
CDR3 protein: CASSHTGLAFEQYF

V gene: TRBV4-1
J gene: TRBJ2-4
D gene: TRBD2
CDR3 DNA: TGCGCCAGCAGCCAAGATCCGGGACTAGCGGCCCACTTAGCCAAAAACATTCAGTACTTC
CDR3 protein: CASSQDPGLAAHLAKNIQYF

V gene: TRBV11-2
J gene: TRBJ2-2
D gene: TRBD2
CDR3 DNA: TGTGCCAGCAGCTTAGATCGGAGCGGGAGTTATGGCGGGGAGCTGTTTTTT
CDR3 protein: CASSLDRSGSYGGELFF

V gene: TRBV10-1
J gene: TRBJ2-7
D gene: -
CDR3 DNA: TGCGCCAGCAGTCCCGGGTCCCCAATCGCCTACGAGCAGTACTTC
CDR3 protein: CASSPGSPIAYEQYF

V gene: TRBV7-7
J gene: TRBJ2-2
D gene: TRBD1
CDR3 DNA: TGTGCCAGCAGCCAACTGACAGGGCGGGACACCGGGGAGCTGTTTTTT
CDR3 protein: CASSQLTGRDTGELFF

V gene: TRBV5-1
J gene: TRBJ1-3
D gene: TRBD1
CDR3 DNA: TGCGCCAGCAGCTCCTTCTCAACAGGGGCTGGAAACACCATATATTTT
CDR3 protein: CASSSFSTGAGNTIYF

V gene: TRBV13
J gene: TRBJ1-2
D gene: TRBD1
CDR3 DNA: TGTGCCAGCAGCCTCACTCCTAAGGGGACAGGGGAGAATGGCTACACCTTC
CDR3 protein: CASSLTPKGTGENGYTF

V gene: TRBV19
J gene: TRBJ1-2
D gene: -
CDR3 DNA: TGTGCCAGTAGCGCAGGGTACTATGGCTACACCTTC
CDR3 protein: CASSAGYYGYTF

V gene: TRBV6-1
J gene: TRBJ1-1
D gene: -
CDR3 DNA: TGTGCCAGCAGAACAGGGCTGAACACTGAAGCTTTCTTT
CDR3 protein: CASRTGLNTEAFF